Listed below are T cell receptor beta chains from one sample, sequenced in a study of cytomegalovirus exposure and HLA in healthy donors. The repertoire was sequenced with immunoSEQ multiplex PCR; TCRdb's copy has only in-frame clones and lacks some. This table holds roughly 150,000 clones, roughly 74% found once. Material for sequencing was PBMCs. These receptors were obtained from a man aged 18 to 35 in good health and CMV-seropositive. Both conserved end residues are part of each CDR3. Each record gives: J gene, V gene, clone size, D gene, CDR3 DNA, CDR3 protein. The D gene is left open where the match is weak. Part of the rows lack a size; the others show once, few, many or a class for expanded clones.

J gene: TRBJ2-7
V gene: TRBV7-9
clone size: .
D gene: TRBD2
CDR3 DNA: TGTTCCAGCAGCTCACTAGCGGGAGTAGGGGAGCAGTACTTC
CDR3 protein: CSSSSLAGVGEQYF

J gene: TRBJ1-1
V gene: TRBV10-2
clone size: few
D gene: .
CDR3 DNA: TGCGCCAGCAGTGGGGGGGTGAGCACTGAAGCTTTCTTT
CDR3 protein: CASSGGVSTEAFF

J gene: TRBJ2-2
V gene: TRBV28
clone size: .
D gene: TRBD2
CDR3 DNA: TGTGCCAGCAGTTTGACCCCCCTAGCGGGTAACACCGGGGAGCTGTTTTTT
CDR3 protein: CASSLTPLAGNTGELFF

J gene: TRBJ1-2
V gene: TRBV19
clone size: .
D gene: TRBD1
CDR3 DNA: TGTGCCAGTAGTCCAGTGGGACAGGGGCCCGGCTACACCTTC
CDR3 protein: CASSPVGQGPGYTF

J gene: TRBJ2-4
V gene: TRBV2
clone size: .
D gene: TRBD1
CDR3 DNA: TGTGCCAGCAGTCCCGAAGGGGGACAGAGAAGAAAAAACATTCAGTACTTC
CDR3 protein: CASSPEGGQRRKNIQYF

J gene: TRBJ1-5
V gene: TRBV28
clone size: .
D gene: TRBD1
CDR3 DNA: TGTGCCAGCAGTCCCGAAAGACAGGGGCCCAATCAGCCCCAGCATTTT
CDR3 protein: CASSPERQGPNQPQHF

J gene: TRBJ1-5
V gene: TRBV19
clone size: .
D gene: .
CDR3 DNA: TGTGCCAGTAGTATGGGGCGTGATCAGCCCCAGCATTTT
CDR3 protein: CASSMGRDQPQHF

J gene: TRBJ2-1
V gene: TRBV5-1
clone size: few
D gene: .
CDR3 DNA: TGCGCCAGCAGCCCCGGAGACTCCCTCCCGGAGCAGTTCTTC
CDR3 protein: CASSPGDSLPEQFF

J gene: TRBJ1-1
V gene: TRBV7-9
clone size: .
D gene: .
CDR3 DNA: TGTTCCAGCCGGTGGGGAGGGGAGCGCACTGAAGCTTTCTTT
CDR3 protein: CSSRWGGERTEAFF

J gene: TRBJ1-1
V gene: TRBV4-1
clone size: .
D gene: .
CDR3 DNA: TGCGCCCGCAGCCAAGACAACGGCCAGGCGAACACTGAAGCTTTCTTT
CDR3 protein: CARSQDNGQANTEAFF

J gene: TRBJ2-7
V gene: TRBV9
clone size: few
D gene: TRBD2
CDR3 DNA: TGTGCCAGCAGCGTAGCGGGAGGGCCGGACGAGCAGTACTTC
CDR3 protein: CASSVAGGPDEQYF

J gene: TRBJ2-3
V gene: TRBV7-2
clone size: .
D gene: TRBD2
CDR3 DNA: TGTGCCAGCAGCTTAACGGGCGGGAGGGTCACAGATACGCAGTATTTT
CDR3 protein: CASSLTGGRVTDTQYF

J gene: TRBJ2-7
V gene: TRBV15
clone size: .
D gene: TRBD2
CDR3 DNA: TGTGCCACCAGCAGAGGACTAGCGGGTAGGAGCTCCTACGAGCAGTACTTC
CDR3 protein: CATSRGLAGRSSYEQYF

J gene: TRBJ2-7
V gene: TRBV5-1
clone size: once
D gene: TRBD1
CDR3 DNA: TGCGCCAGCAGCTTGGTGTGGAACGCTGGGGACAGGGGGAGCTCCTACGAGCAGTACTTC
CDR3 protein: CASSLVWNAGDRGSSYEQYF